This T cell receptor beta chain was recovered during a study of CD4 T cells in relation to SARS-CoV-2 and coronaviruses. Study background: Shared crossreactive spike epitopes were mapped to their HLA restriction.

The unexposed donors gave CD4+ T cells in about 2010-2018, prior to COVID-19. Uncultured naive and memory CD4+ T cells supplied DNA for deep TCR-beta sequencing. TCRdb's table, derived via immunoSEQ multiplex PCR, lists solely in-frame clones and lacks some. The sample includes 60,000 or so clones, approximately 94% of them seen just once. CDR1 and CDR2 (germline): MDHEN, SYDVKM. CDR3 length equals 16 residues. The ends lost 6 bases at V and 4 bases at J; junction bases unmatched: 14. This TCR was recovered from a human donor in good health. Sequencing was done on a sample of naive CD4+ T cells from PBMCs. Subset: naive CD4+ T cells isolated by negative enrichment. The chain uses TRBV28 and TRBJ1-2; 7 bases line up with TRBD1. CDR3 amino acids: CASRAGGGGGGYGYTF. CDR3 DNA: TGTGCCAGCAGAGCGGGGGGAGGGGGCGGTGGCTATGGCTACACCTTC.